This is a list of T cell receptor beta chains from one sample in a study of identical twins. TCRdb independently ran MiXCR on the 5' RACE reads; one entry per CDR3 protein. Found here are 700,000 or so distinct CDR3 sequences, about 9.4% of them singletons; the top ten hold 0.8% to 1%. This sample also appeared in a second study, on yellow fever vaccine responses in identical twins.

Sequenced input: PBMCs. The receptors were sampled from a woman in her late teens or twenties in good health. Both conserved end residues are part of each CDR3. Fields, in order: V gene, J gene, CDR3 protein.

V: TRBV20-1; J: TRBJ2-7; CDR3: CSATGTSTYEQYF
V: TRBV12-3/TRBV12-4; J: TRBJ2-3; CDR3: CASSSRGTSTDTQYF
V: TRBV10-3; J: TRBJ1-2; CDR3: CAISDDGRPYGYTF
V: TRBV24-1; J: TRBJ2-1; CDR3: CATSVGPYNEQFF
V: TRBV12-3/TRBV12-4; J: TRBJ2-1; CDR3: CASSLIGGYRIEQFF
V: TRBV15; J: TRBJ2-7; CDR3: CATGRRGGSYEQYF
V: TRBV11-2; J: TRBJ2-7; CDR3: CASSSTLGLAGVGEQYF
V: TRBV29-1; J: TRBJ2-7; CDR3: CSARGTGDRAHYEQYF
V: TRBV24-1; J: TRBJ2-3; CDR3: CATSTNRLPGPTDTQYF
V: TRBV25-1; J: TRBJ1-2; CDR3: CASSELSQDLNYGYTF
V: TRBV12-3/TRBV12-4; J: TRBJ2-3; CDR3: CATSVGDRSTDTQYF
V: TRBV29-1; J: TRBJ2-7; CDR3: CSVILAGGRYEQYF
V: TRBV27; J: TRBJ2-2; CDR3: CASTLSGRTGELFF
V: TRBV29-1; J: TRBJ2-3; CDR3: CSVVGAGGLAADTQYF
V: TRBV20-1; J: TRBJ2-3; CDR3: CSASRGSTDTQYF
V: TRBV10-3; J: TRBJ2-1; CDR3: CATGQGPLDMYEQFF
V: TRBV29-1; J: TRBJ1-2; CDR3: CSQRGSRLGCRGYTF
V: TRBV6-4; J: TRBJ2-3; CDR3: CASSRTRSSIDTQYF
V: TRBV12-3/TRBV12-4; J: TRBJ1-2; CDR3: CASSLEGAYGYTF
V: TRBV5-6; J: TRBJ1-6; CDR3: CASSSTPLMYNSPLHF
V: TRBV4-3; J: TRBJ2-1; CDR3: CASSQTTSGSWNEQFF
V: TRBV7-6; J: TRBJ2-5; CDR3: CASRLSDAAPQETQYF
V: TRBV19; J: TRBJ1-1; CDR3: CASSMGPGDTEAFF
V: TRBV5-1; J: TRBJ2-3; CDR3: CASSRTGQSYTDTQYF
V: TRBV7-9; J: TRBJ2-1; CDR3: CASSLALGTQFF
V: TRBV7-9; J: TRBJ2-7; CDR3: CASSLLSAQENEQYF
V: TRBV10-3; J: TRBJ1-1; CDR3: CAISEIVYHRQSVDTEAFF
V: TRBV11-2; J: TRBJ2-7; CDR3: CASSLRGGGSKEQYF
V: TRBV6-4; J: TRBJ2-5; CDR3: CASSDPSGGQETQYF
V: TRBV7-3; J: TRBJ2-3; CDR3: CASRRGLESTDTQYF
V: TRBV7-9; J: TRBJ2-1; CDR3: CASYDRVAGGYNEQFF
V: TRBV6-6; J: TRBJ2-1; CDR3: CASSHGYNEQFF
V: TRBV5-1; J: TRBJ2-1; CDR3: CASSSSGGYDEQFF
V: TRBV14; J: TRBJ2-1; CDR3: CASSQDVVRESEQFF
V: TRBV20-1; J: TRBJ2-7; CDR3: CSPGHPGVSQYF
V: TRBV4-3; J: TRBJ2-7; CDR3: CASSQARTDPLPYEQYF